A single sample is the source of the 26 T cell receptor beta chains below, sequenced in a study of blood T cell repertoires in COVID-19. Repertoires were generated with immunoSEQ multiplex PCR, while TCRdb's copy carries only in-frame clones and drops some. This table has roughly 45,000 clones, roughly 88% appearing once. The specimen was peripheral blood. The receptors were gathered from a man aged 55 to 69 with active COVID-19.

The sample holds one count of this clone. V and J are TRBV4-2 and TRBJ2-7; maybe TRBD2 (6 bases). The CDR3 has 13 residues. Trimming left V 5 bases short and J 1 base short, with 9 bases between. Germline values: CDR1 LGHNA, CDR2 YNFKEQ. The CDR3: CASSLTSSYEQYF. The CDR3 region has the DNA TGTGCCAGCAGCTTGACTAGTTCCTACGAGCAGTACTTC.

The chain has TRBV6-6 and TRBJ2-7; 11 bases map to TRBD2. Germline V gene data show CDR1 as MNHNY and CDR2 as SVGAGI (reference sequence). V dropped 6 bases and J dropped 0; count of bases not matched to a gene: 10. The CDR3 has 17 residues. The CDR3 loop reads CASSRSLAGGPSYEQYF. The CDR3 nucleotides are TGTGCCAGCAGCCGATCGCTAGCGGGGGGCCCCTCCTACGAGCAGTACTTC.

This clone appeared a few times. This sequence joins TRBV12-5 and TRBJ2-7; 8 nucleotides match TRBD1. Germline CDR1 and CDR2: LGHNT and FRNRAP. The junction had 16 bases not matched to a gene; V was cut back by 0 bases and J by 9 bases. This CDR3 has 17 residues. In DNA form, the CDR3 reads TGTGCTAGTGGTTTGGTATTGCCCCTGGGACAGGACAGAAGGCAGTACTTC. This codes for CASGLVLPLGQDRRQYF.

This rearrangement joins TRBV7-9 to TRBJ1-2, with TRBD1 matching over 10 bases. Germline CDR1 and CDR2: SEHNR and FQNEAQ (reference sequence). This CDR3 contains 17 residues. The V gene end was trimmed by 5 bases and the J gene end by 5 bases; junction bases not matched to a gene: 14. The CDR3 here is CASSLDYWDRGGYGYTF. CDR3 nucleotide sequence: TGTGCCAGCAGCCTGGACTACTGGGACAGGGGAGGGTATGGCTACACCTTC.

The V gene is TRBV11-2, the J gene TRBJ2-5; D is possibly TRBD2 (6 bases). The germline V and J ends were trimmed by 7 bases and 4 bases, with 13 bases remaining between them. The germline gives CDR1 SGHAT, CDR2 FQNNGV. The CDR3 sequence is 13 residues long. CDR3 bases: TGTGCCAGCAACGAGGGAGGAGGAGAGACCCAGTACTTC. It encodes CASNEGGGETQYF.

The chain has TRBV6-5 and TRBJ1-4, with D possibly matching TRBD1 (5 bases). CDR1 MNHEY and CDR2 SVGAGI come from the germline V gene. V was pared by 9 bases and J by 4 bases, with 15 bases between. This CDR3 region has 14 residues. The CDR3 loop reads CASWDRGVNEKLFF. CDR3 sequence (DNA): TGTGCCAGTTGGGATCGGGGGGTTAATGAAAAACTGTTTTTT.

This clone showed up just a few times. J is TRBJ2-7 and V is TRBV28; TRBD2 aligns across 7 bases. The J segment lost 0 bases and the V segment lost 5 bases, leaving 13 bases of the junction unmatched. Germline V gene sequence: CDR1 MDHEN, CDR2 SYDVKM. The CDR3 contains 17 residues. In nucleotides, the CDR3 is TGTGCCAGCAGTCCTTCTATAGGAGCGGGGAACTCCTACGAGCAGTACTTC. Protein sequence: CASSPSIGAGNSYEQYF.

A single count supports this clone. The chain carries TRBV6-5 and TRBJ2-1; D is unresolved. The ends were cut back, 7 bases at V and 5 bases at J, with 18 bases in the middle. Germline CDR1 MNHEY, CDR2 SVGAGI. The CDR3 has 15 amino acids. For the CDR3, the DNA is TGTGCCAGCATTGGGCAGCCCCAAGCAGACAATGAGCAGTTCTTC. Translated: CASIGQPQADNEQFF.

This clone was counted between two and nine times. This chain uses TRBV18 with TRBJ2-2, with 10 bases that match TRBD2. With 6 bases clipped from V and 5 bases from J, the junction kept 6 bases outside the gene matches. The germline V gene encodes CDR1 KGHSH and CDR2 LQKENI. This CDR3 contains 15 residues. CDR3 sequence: CASSTTSGRTGELFF. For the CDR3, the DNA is TGTGCCAGCTCCACGACTAGCGGGCGGACCGGGGAGCTGTTTTTT. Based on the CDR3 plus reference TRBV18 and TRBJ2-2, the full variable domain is NAGVMQNPRHLVRRRGQEARLRCSPMKGHSHVYWYRQLPEEGLKFMVYLQKENIIDESGMPKERFSAEFPKEGPSILRIQQVVRGDSAAYFCASSTTSGRTGELFFGEGSRLTVL.

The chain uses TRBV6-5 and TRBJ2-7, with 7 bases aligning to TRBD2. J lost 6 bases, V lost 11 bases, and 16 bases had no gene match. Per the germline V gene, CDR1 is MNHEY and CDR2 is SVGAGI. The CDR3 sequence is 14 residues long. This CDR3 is CAAAGPTTTSEQYF. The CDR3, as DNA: TGTGCCGCAGCGGGACCTACCACTACGAGCGAGCAGTACTTC.

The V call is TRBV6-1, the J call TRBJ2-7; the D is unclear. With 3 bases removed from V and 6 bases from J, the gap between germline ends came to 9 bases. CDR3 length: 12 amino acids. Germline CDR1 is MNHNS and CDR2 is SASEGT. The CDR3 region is CASSELAGEQYF. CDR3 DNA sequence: TGTGCCAGCAGTGAGTTGGCAGGCGAGCAGTACTTC.

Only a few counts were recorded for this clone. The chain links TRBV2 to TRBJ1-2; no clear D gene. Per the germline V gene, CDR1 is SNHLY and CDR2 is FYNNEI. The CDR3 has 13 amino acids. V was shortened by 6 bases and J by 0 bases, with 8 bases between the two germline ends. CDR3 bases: TGTGCCAGCAGCGGCGGGCCTAACTATGGCTACACCTTC. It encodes CASSGGPNYGYTF.

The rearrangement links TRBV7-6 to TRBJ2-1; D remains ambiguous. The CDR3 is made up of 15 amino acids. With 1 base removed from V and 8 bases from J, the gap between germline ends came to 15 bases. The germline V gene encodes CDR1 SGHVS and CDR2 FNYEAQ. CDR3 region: CASSLGLLPGHEQFF. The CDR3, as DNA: TGTGCCAGCAGCTTAGGGCTCCTCCCTGGGCATGAGCAGTTCTTC.

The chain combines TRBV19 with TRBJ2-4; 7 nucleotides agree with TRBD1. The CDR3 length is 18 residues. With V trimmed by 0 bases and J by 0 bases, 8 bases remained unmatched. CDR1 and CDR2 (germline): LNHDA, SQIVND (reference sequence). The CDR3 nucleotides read TGTGCCAGTAGTATAGAGACTCCCGGGACAGTAGCCAAAAACATTCAGTACTTC. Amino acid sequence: CASSIETPGTVAKNIQYF.

The CDR3 region is CASSRRGLAGGPDTGELFF. The CDR3 DNA reads as TGTGCCAGCAGCAGACGGGGACTAGCGGGAGGGCCGGACACCGGGGAGCTGTTTTTT. The chain combines TRBV9 with TRBJ2-2; 16 bases are shared with TRBD2. This CDR3 is 19 amino acids long. V shed 4 bases, J shed 3 bases, and the junction held 9 bases outside the gene matches. The germline CDR1 and CDR2 sequences are SGDLS and YYNGEE.

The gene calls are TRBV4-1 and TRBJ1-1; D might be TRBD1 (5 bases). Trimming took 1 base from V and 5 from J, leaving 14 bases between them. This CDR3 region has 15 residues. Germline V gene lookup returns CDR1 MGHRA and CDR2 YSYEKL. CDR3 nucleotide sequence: TGCGCCAGCAGCCAAGGTCCAGGGTTATCAACTGAAGCTTTCTTT. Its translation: CASSQGPGLSTEAFF.

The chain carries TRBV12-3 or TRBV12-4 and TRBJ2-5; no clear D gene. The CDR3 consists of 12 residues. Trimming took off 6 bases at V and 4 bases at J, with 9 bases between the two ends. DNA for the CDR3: TGTGCCAGCAGCCGGTCCCGAGAGACCCAGTACTTC. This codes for CASSRSRETQYF.

CDR3 DNA: TGTGCCTGGAGTGCGAGAACAGGGCTCAGCACCGGGGAGCTGTTTTTT. This encodes CAWSARTGLSTGELFF. The V gene is TRBV30, the J gene TRBJ2-2; TRBD1 is a possible D gene (6 bases). Germline V lookup: CDR1 GTSNPN, CDR2 SVGIG (reference sequence). The V end was cut by 1 base, the J end by 4 bases, with 16 bases between. This CDR3 region has 16 residues.

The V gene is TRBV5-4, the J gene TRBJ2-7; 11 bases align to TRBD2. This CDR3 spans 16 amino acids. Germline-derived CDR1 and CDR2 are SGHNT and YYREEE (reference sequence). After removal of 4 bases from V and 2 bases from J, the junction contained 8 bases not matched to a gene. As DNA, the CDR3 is TGTGCCAGCAGCCCGGGACTAGCGGCCGTGGCCTACGAGCAGTACTTC. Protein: CASSPGLAAVAYEQYF.

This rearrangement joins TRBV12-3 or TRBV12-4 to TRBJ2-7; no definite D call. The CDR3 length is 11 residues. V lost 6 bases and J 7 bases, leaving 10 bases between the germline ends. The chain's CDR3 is CASRSSNEQYF. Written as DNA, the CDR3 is TGTGCCAGCAGATCCTCTAATGAGCAGTACTTC.

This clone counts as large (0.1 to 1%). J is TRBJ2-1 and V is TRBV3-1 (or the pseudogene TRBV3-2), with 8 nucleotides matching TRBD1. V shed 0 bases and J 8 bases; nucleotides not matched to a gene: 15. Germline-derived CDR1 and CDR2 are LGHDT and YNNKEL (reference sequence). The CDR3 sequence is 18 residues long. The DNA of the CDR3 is TGTGCCAGCAGCCAAGATTGGTCGGTAGGACAGGGCCCAGATGAGCAGTTCTTC. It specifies CASSQDWSVGQGPDEQFF.

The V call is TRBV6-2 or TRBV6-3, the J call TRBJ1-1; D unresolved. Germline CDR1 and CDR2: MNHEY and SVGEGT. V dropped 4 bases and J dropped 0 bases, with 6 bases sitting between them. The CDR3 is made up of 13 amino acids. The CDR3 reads CASSFELNTEAFF. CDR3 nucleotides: TGTGCCAGCAGTTTTGAGTTGAACACTGAAGCTTTCTTT.

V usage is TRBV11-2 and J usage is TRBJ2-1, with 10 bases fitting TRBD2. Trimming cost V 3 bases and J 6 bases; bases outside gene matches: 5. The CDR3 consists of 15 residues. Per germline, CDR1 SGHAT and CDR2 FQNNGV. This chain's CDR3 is CASSFGASGSNEQFF. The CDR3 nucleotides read TGTGCCAGCAGCTTTGGGGCTAGCGGGAGCAATGAGCAGTTCTTC.

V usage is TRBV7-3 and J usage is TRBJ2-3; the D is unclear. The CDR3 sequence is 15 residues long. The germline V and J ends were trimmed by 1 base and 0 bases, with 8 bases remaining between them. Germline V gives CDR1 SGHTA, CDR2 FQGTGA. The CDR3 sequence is CASSLRPESTDTQYF. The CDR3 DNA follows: TGTGCCAGCAGCTTAAGACCGGAGAGCACAGATACGCAGTATTTT.

The CDR3 loop reads CASSFSGRSYNEQFF. CDR3 nucleotides: TGTGCCAGCAGTTTTAGCGGGCGCTCCTACAATGAGCAGTTCTTC. The chain links TRBV2 to TRBJ2-1; 7 bases are shared with TRBD2. There are 15 residues in the CDR3. V shed 5 bases and J 0 bases; nucleotides not matched to a gene: 4. Looked up from germline, CDR1 is SNHLY and CDR2 is FYNNEI.

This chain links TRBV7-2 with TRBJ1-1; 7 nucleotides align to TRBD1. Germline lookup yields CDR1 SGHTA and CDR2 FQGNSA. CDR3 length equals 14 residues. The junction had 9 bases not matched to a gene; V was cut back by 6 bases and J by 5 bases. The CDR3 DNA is TGTGCCAGCAGTCGTCAAGGGACAGAGACTGAAGCTTTCTTT. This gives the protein CASSRQGTETEAFF. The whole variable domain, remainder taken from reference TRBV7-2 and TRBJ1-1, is GAGVSQSPSNKVTEKGKDVELRCDPISGHTALYWYRQSLGQGLEFLIYFQGNSAPDKSGLPSDRFSAERTGGSVSTLTIQRTQQEDSAVYLCASSRQGTETEAFFGQGTRLTVV.